A selection of T cell receptor beta chains follows, all from one sample in a study of molecular identifiers for immune sequencing clone quantification. One entry per CDR3 protein, called by TCRdb with MiXCR from the PCR reads. This sample has roughly 630,000 distinct CDR3 sequences, with around 25% found just once. Sequenced material: naive CD8+ T cells from blood, with Jurkat cell RNA spiked in. The receptors shown here come from a human donor in good health. Some libraries in this study had Jurkat cell RNA spiked in. Both conserved end residues are part of each CDR3. Each record gives: D gene, J gene, clone size, V gene, CDR3 DNA, CDR3 protein. The D gene is left open where the match is weak. A clone size is listed for some rows: how often the clone was seen (once, few, many), or a class if it is expanded.

D: TRBD2
J: TRBJ2-5
size: -
V: TRBV7-7
DNA: TGTGCTAGCAGCTTAGGACCGAGACTGGTCATATCGGGAGGCTACCAAGAGACCCAGTACTTC
CDR3: CASSLGPRLVISGGYQETQYF

D: -
J: TRBJ2-7
size: few
V: TRBV20-1
DNA: TGCAGTGCTAGAAATACTCCAAGCTCCTACGAGCAGTACTTC
CDR3: CSARNTPSSYEQYF

D: TRBD1
J: TRBJ2-7
size: -
V: TRBV10-1
DNA: TGCGCCAGCAGTGAGTCGACAGGGAGTGAGCAGTACTTC
CDR3: CASSESTGSEQYF

D: TRBD1
J: TRBJ1-1
size: -
V: TRBV7-6
DNA: TGTGCCAGCAGCCCAACAGCCTCGCCAGGGGGCGTCGGTGAAGCTTTCTTT
CDR3: CASSPTASPGGVGEAFF

D: -
J: TRBJ1-3
size: -
V: TRBV2
DNA: TGTGCCAGCATAGGAACGATGAGCTCTGGAAACACCATATATTTT
CDR3: CASIGTMSSGNTIYF

D: -
J: TRBJ1-2
size: few
V: TRBV14
DNA: TGTGCCAGCAGCCACAGACACATATTCAACTATGGCTACACCTTC
CDR3: CASSHRHIFNYGYTF

D: -
J: TRBJ1-1
size: many
V: TRBV5-1
DNA: TGCGCCAGCAGCTTCGAAAACGGACCGCATCCCTTAGAAGCTTTCTTT
CDR3: CASSFENGPHPLEAFF

D: -
J: TRBJ2-1
size: -
V: TRBV30
DNA: TGTGCCTGCCTGGACAGCCTCGAGCAGTTCTTC
CDR3: CACLDSLEQFF

D: -
J: TRBJ1-2
size: many
V: TRBV19
DNA: TGTGCCAGTAGCCATACAGGGATCTATGGCTACACCTTC
CDR3: CASSHTGIYGYTF

D: TRBD1
J: TRBJ2-3
size: once
V: TRBV3-1
DNA: TGTGCCAGCAGAGACAGGGCCGGCACAGATACGCAGTATTTT
CDR3: CASRDRAGTDTQYF